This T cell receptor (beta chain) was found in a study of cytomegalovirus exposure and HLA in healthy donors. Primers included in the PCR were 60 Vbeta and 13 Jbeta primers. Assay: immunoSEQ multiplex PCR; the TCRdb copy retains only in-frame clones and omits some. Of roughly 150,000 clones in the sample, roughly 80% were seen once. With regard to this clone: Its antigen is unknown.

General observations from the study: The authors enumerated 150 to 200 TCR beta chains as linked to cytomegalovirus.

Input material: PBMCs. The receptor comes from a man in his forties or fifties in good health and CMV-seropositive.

The CDR3 DNA sequence: TGCAGCGTTGAAATGGCCAGGGAAGAAAGTCAGCCCCAGCATTTT. Translation gives CSVEMAREESQPQHF. This chain joins TRBV29-1 and TRBJ1-5, with a tentative D call TRBD1 (5 bases). The CDR3 sequence is 15 residues long. Germline V gene sequence: CDR1 SQVTM, CDR2 ANQGSEA. The V end was cut by 2 bases, the J end by 6 bases, with 17 bases between. The whole variable domain, remainder taken from reference TRBV29-1 and TRBJ1-5, is SAVISQKPSRDICQRGTSLTIQCQVDSQVTMMFWYRQQPGQSLTLIATANQGSEATYESGFVIDKFPISRPNLTFSTLTVSNMSPEDSSIYLCSVEMAREESQPQHFGDGTRLSIL.